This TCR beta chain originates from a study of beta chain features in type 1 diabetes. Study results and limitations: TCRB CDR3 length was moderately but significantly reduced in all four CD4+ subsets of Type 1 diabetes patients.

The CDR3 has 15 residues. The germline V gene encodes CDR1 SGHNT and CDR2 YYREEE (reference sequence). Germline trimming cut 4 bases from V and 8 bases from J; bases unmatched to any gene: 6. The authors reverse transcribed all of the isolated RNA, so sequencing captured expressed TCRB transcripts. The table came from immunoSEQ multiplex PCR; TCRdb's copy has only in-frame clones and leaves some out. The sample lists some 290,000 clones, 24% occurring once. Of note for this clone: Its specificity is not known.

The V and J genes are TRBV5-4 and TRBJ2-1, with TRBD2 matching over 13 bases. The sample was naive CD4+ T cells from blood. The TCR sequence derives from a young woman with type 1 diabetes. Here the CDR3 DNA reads TGTGCCAGCAGCGCACTAGCGGGAGGGCCCGATGAGCAGTTCTTC. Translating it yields CASSALAGGPDEQFF.